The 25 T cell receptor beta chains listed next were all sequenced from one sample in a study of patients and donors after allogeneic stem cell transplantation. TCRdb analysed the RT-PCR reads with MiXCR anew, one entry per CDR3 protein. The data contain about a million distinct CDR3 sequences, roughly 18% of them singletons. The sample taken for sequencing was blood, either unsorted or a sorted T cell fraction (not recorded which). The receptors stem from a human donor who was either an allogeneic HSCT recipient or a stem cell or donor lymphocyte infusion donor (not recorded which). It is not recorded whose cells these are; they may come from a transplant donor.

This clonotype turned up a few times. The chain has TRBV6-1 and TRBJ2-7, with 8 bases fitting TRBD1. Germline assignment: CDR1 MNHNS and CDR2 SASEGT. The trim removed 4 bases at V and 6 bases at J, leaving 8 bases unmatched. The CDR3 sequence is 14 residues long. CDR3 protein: CASSVLDRASEQYF. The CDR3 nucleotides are TGTGCCAGCAGTGTTTTGGACAGGGCGTCCGAGCAGTACTTC.

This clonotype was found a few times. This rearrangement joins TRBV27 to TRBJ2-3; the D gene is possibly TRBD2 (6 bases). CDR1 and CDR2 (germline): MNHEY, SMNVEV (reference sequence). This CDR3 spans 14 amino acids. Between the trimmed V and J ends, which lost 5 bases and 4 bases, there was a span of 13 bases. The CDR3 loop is CASSIRWGADTQYF. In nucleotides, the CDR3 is TGTGCCAGCAGTATCCGCTGGGGGGCAGATACGCAGTATTTT.

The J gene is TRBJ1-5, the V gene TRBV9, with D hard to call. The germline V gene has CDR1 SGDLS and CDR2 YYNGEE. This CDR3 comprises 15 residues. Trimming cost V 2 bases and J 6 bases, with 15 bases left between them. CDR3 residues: CASSVGKGSGQPQHF. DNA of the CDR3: TGTGCCAGCAGCGTGGGTAAGGGTTCAGGTCAGCCCCAGCATTTT.

The CDR3 reads CASSLGLGGEQFF. DNA of the CDR3: TGTGCCAGCAGCTTAGGCCTGGGGGGAGAGCAGTTCTTC. This chain connects TRBV13 to TRBJ2-1, with D maybe TRBD2 (6 bases). Germline V gene sequence: CDR1 PRHDT, CDR2 FYEKMQ (reference sequence). Trimming took 0 bases from V and 10 from J, leaving 10 bases between them. CDR3 size: 13 residues. The full variable domain, rest sourced from reference TRBV13 and TRBJ2-1, is AAGVIQSPRHLIKEKRETATLKCYPIPRHDTVYWYQQGPGQDPQFLISFYEKMQSDKGSIPDRFSAQQFSDYHSELNMSSLELGDSALYFCASSLGLGGEQFFGPGTRLTVL.

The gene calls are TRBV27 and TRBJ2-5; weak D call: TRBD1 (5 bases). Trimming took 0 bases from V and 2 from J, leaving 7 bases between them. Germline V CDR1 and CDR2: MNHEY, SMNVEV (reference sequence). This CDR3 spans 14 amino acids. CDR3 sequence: CASSLSPGQETQYF. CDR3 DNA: TGTGCCAGCAGTTTATCGCCAGGGCAAGAGACCCAGTACTTC.

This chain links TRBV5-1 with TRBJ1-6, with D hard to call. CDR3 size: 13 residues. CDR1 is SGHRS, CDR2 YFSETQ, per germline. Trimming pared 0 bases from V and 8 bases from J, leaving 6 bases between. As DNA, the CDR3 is TGCGCCAGCAGCTTGGTCGTCGATTCACCCCTCCACTTT. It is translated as CASSLVVDSPLHF.

The CDR3 DNA is TGTGCCATCAGTGCGTCCGACAGGATAAGTTTAGAAGCTTTCTTT. Amino acids: CAISASDRISLEAFF. This sequence joins TRBV10-3 and TRBJ1-1; D may be TRBD1 (6 bases). The germline CDR1 and CDR2 sequences are ENHRY and SYGVKD. Between the trimmed V and J ends, which lost 4 bases and 8 bases, there was a span of 20 bases. The CDR3 length is 15 residues.

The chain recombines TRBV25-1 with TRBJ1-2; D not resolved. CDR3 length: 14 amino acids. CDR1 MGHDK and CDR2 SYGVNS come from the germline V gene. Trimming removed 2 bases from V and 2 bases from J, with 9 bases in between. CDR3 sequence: CASSENAGNYGYTF. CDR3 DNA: TGTGCCAGCAGTGAAAATGCGGGAAACTATGGCTACACCTTC.

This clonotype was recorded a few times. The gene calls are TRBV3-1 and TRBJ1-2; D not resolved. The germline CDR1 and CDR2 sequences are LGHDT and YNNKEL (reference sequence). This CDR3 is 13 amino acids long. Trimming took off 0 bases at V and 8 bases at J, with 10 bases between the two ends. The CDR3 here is CASSQDRLRGYTF. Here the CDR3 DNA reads TGTGCCAGCAGCCAAGACCGGCTGAGGGGCTACACCTTC.

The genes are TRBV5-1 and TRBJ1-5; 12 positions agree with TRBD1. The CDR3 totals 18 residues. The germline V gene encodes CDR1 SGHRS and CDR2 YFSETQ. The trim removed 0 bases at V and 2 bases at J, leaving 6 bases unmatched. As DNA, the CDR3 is TGCGCCAGCAGCTTGGGTACGGGACAGGGGGCTGGCAATCAGCCCCAGCATTTT. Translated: CASSLGTGQGAGNQPQHF.

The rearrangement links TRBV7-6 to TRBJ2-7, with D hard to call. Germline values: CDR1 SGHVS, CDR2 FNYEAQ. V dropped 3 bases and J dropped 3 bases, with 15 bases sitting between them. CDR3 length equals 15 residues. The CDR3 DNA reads TGTGCCAGCAGCTTCTCATCACAGAGAAACTACGAGCAGTACTTC. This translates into CASSFSSQRNYEQYF.

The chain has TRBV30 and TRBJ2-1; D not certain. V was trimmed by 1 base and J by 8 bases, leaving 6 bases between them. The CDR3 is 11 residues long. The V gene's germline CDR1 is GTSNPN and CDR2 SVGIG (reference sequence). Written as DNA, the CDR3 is TGTGCCTGGAGTGCTGGGGATGAGCAGTTCTTC. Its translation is CAWSAGDEQFF.

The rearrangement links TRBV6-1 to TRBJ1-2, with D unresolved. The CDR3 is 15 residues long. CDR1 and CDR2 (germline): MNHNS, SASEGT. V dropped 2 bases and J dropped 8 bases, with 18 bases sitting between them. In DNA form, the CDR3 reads TGTGCCAGCAGTGAAATAGGCCAGCCTTTCCGGGGCTACACCTTC. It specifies CASSEIGQPFRGYTF.

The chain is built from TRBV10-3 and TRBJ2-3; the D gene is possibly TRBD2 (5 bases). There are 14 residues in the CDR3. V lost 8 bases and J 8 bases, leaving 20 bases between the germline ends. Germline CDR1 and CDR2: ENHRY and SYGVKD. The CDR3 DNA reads TGTGCCATCTCGATTGGTGGCGAGGCGGGTACGCAGTATTTT. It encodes CAISIGGEAGTQYF.

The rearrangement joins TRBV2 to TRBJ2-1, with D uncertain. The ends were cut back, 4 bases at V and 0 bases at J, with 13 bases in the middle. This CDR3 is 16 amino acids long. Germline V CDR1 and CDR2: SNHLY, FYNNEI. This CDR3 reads CASSVVSGVSYNEQFF. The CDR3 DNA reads TGTGCCAGCAGTGTAGTGAGTGGGGTCTCCTACAATGAGCAGTTCTTC. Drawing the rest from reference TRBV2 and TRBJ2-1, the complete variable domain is EPEVTQTPSHQVTQMGQEVILRCVPISNHLYFYWYRQILGQKVEFLVSFYNNEISEKSEIFDDQFSVERPDGSNFTLKIRSTKLEDSAMYFCASSVVSGVSYNEQFFGPGTRLTVL.

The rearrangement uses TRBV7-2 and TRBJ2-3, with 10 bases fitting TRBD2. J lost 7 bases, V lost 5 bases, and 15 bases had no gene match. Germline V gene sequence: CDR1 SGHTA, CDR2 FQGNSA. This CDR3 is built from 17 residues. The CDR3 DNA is TGTGCCAGCAGCACCCCACTAGCGGGGACCCGCGCACATACGCAGTATTTT. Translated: CASSTPLAGTRAHTQYF. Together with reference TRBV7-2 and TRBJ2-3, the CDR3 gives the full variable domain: GAGVSQSPSNKVTEKGKDVELRCDPISGHTALYWYRQSLGQGLEFLIYFQGNSAPDKSGLPSDRFSAERTGGSVSTLTIQRTQQEDSAVYLCASSTPLAGTRAHTQYFGPGTRLTVL.

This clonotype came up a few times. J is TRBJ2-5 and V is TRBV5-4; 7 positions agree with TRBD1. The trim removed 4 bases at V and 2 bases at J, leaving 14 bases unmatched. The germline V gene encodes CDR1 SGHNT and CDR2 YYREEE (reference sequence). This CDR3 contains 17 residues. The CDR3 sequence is CASSRAPTGHTQETQYF. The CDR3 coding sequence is TGTGCCAGCAGCCGAGCTCCGACAGGGCACACGCAAGAGACCCAGTACTTC.

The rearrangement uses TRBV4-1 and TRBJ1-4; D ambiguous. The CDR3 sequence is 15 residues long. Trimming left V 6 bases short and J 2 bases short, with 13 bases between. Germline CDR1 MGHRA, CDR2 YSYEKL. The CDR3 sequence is CASSQLPGTNEKLFF. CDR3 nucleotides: TGCGCCAGCAGTCAACTCCCGGGGACTAATGAAAAACTGTTTTTT.

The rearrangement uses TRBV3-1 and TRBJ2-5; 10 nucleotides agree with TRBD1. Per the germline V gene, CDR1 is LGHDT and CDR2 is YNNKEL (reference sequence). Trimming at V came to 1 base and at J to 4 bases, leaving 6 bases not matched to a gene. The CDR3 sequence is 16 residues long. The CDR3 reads CASSQGFRQGAETQYF. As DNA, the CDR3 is TGTGCCAGCAGCCAAGGTTTCAGACAGGGGGCAGAGACCCAGTACTTC.

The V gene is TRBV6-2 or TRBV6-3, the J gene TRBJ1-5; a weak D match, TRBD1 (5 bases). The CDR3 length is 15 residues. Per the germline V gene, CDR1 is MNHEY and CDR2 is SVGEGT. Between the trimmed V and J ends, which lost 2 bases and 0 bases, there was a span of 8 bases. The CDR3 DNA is TGTGCCAGCAGTTACGGGGGGATTAGCAATCAGCCCCAGCATTTT. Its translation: CASSYGGISNQPQHF.

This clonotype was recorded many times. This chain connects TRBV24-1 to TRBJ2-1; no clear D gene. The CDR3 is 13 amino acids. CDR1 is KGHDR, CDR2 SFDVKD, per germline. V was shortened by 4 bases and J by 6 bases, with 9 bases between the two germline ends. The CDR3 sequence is CATSEVFGNEQFF. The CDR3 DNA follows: TGTGCCACCAGTGAGGTCTTCGGCAATGAGCAGTTCTTC.

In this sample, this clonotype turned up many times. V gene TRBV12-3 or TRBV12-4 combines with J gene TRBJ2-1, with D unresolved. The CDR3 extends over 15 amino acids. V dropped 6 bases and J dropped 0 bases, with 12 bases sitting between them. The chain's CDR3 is CASSRSESSYNEQFF. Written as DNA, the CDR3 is TGTGCCAGCAGCCGAAGCGAGAGCTCCTACAATGAGCAGTTCTTC.

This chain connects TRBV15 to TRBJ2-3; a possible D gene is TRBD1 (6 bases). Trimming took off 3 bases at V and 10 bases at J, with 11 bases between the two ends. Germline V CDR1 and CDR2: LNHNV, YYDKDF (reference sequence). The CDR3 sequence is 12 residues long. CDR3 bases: TGTGCCACCAGCAGTTTTGGACAGCCGCAGTATTTT. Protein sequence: CATSSFGQPQYF.

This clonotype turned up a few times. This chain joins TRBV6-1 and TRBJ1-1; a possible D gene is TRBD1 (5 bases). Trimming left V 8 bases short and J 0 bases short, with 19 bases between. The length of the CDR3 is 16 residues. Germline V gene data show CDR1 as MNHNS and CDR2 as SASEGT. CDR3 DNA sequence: TGTGCCAGCGGCCAAGTCGGGGGTCCCATGAACACTGAAGCTTTCTTT. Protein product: CASGQVGGPMNTEAFF.

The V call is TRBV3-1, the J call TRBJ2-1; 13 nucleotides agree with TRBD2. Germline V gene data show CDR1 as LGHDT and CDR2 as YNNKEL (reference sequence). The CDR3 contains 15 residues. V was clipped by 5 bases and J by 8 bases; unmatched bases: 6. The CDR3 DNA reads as TGTGCCAGCAGCGACACTAGCGGGAGGGCCCATGAGCAGTTCTTC. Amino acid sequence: CASSDTSGRAHEQFF.